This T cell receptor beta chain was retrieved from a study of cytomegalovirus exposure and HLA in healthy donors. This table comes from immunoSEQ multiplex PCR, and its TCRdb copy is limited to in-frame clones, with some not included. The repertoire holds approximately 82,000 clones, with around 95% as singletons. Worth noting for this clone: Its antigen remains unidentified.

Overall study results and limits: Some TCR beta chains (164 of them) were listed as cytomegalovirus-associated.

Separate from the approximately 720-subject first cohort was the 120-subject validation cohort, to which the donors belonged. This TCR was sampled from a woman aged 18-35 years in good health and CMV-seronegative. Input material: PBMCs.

The CDR3 sequence is CASSLRDTDQPQHF. CDR3 nucleotides: TGTGCCAGCTCACTCCGGGACACTGATCAGCCCCAGCATTTT. This sequence joins TRBV18 and TRBJ1-5; D possibly corresponds to TRBD1 (6 bases). The CDR3 is 14 residues long. Germline V gene lookup returns CDR1 KGHSH and CDR2 LQKENI. V gave up 4 bases and J gave up 5 bases, with 12 bases separating them.